This T cell receptor (beta chain) was sequenced during a study of cytomegalovirus exposure and HLA in healthy donors. The primer mix had 60 Vbeta and 13 Jbeta primers. Libraries were prepared by immunoSEQ multiplex PCR; TCRdb keeps only in-frame clonotypes and omits some of them. The sample holds more than 85,000 clones; 80% to 85% are singletons and the top ten take over 2.5%. The ends lost 5 bases at V and 1 base at J; junction bases unmatched: 7. Germline V gene lookup returns CDR1 SGHAT and CDR2 FQNNGV. The CDR3 covers 16 residues. Specimen: PBMCs. The source of this sequence is a woman in her sixties or seventies in good health and CMV-seropositive. The chain links TRBV11-2 to TRBJ1-3, with 8 bases that match TRBD1. The CDR3 DNA reads TGTGCCAGCAGCGGGTTACAGGGGGGTTCTGGAAACACCATATATTTT. As protein: CASSGLQGGSGNTIYF.